The clone carrying this TCR beta chain has only one observation. Antigen specificity is unknown. The sample belongs to a study of cytomegalovirus exposure and HLA in healthy donors. Findings and limits, study-wide: The study had only CMV serostatus as immune exposure information. TCR beta sequences numbering 16,951 were associated with HLA alleles at 0.05 false discovery rate in a later analysis.

PCR used 60 Vbeta primers and 13 Jbeta primers. The repertoire was sequenced with immunoSEQ multiplex PCR; TCRdb's copy has only in-frame clones and lacks some. The sample carries over 40,000 clones, roughly 87% recorded once. V gave up 5 bases and J gave up 7 bases; unmatched junction bases: 13. This CDR3 is built from 16 residues. In germline, CDR1 is MDHEN, CDR2 SYDVKM. The J gene is TRBJ2-5, the V gene TRBV28; 10 positions match TRBD2. The sequence was collected from a woman in her 40s in good health and CMV-seropositive. Material for sequencing was PBMCs. The CDR3 DNA reads TGTGCCAGCAGTCACGGGGGAGCGGGAGGGCCAGTGACCCAGTACTTC. Its protein product is CASSHGGAGGPVTQYF.